The 31 T cell receptor beta chains in this list originate from one sample, sequenced in a study of cytomegalovirus exposure and HLA in healthy donors. The PCR contained 60 Vbeta and 13 Jbeta primers. Libraries were prepared by immunoSEQ multiplex PCR; TCRdb keeps only in-frame clonotypes and omits some of them. The sample shows some 150,000 clones, roughly 84% of them seen only once. Specimen: PBMCs. These receptors all come from a male donor in good health and CMV-seronegative.

The rearrangement uses TRBV4-3 and TRBJ2-7; the D gene is possibly TRBD2 (6 bases). V was trimmed by 2 bases and J by 0 bases, leaving 14 bases between them. The CDR3 is made up of 16 amino acids. CDR1 LGHNA and CDR2 YSLEER come from the germline V gene. The CDR3 sequence: CASSQLLGLSSYEQYF. The DNA of the CDR3 is TGCGCCAGCAGCCAACTCTTGGGACTTTCCTCCTACGAGCAGTACTTC.

The V gene is TRBV5-8, the J gene TRBJ2-7, with D maybe TRBD2 (6 bases). The CDR3 runs 12 residues. V was cut by 4 bases and J by 3 bases, with 8 bases left in between. Per germline, CDR1 SGHTS and CDR2 YDEGEE. In DNA form, the CDR3 reads TGTGCCAGCAGCCCGGGGGACTACGAGCAGTACTTC. It translates to CASSPGDYEQYF.

The V call is TRBV19, the J call TRBJ2-7; possible D gene TRBD1, 6 bases. The germline V gene has CDR1 LNHDA and CDR2 SQIVND (reference sequence). CDR3 length: 13 amino acids. V was trimmed by 9 bases and J by 0 bases, leaving 12 bases between them. CDR3 sequence reads: CASRRTDSYEQYF. CDR3 DNA: TGTGCCAGCCGAAGGACAGACTCCTACGAGCAGTACTTC.

This clone came up a few times. The rearrangement uses TRBV9 and TRBJ2-2; TRBD2 matches at 9 bases. V was pared by 2 bases and J by 5 bases, with 4 bases of the junction left unmatched. Germline CDR1 SGDLS, CDR2 YYNGEE. This CDR3 is built from 15 residues. The CDR3 protein is CASSVLSGSTGELFF. The CDR3 DNA reads as TGTGCCAGCAGCGTCCTTAGCGGGAGTACCGGGGAGCTGTTTTTT.

The rearrangement uses TRBV6-5 and TRBJ2-5; 8 bases map to TRBD2. The junction had 12 bases not matched to a gene; V was cut back by 7 bases and J by 5 bases. Germline CDR1 reads MNHEY; CDR2 reads SVGAGI. This CDR3 is built from 15 residues. The chain's CDR3 is CASTESGTRGETQYF. The DNA of the CDR3 is TGTGCCAGCACGGAATCCGGGACTAGGGGTGAGACCCAGTACTTC.

J is TRBJ1-1 and V is TRBV19; maybe TRBD1 (6 bases). V lost 3 bases and J 0 bases, leaving 8 bases between the germline ends. CDR3 length equals 14 residues. CDR1 and CDR2 (germline): LNHDA, SQIVND (reference sequence). CDR3 residues: CASSINRVNTEAFF. CDR3 coding DNA: TGTGCCAGTAGTATTAACAGGGTGAACACTGAAGCTTTCTTT.

V usage is TRBV27 and J usage is TRBJ1-2; D is possibly TRBD1 (6 bases). There are 14 residues in the CDR3. Germline V CDR1 and CDR2: MNHEY, SMNVEV (reference sequence). Deletions cut 6 bases from V and 4 bases from J, with 15 bases between. The CDR3 DNA reads as TGTGCCAGCAGCCCTACAGGGTTAGTCTATGGCTACACCTTC. The encoded protein is CASSPTGLVYGYTF.

V gene TRBV6-5 combines with J gene TRBJ2-7; TRBD2 is a possible D gene (5 bases). This CDR3 has 14 amino acids. Germline V gene sequence: CDR1 MNHEY, CDR2 SVGAGI. V was pared by 6 bases and J by 6 bases, with 18 bases between. CDR3 residues: CASRFGQNRGEQYF. The CDR3 DNA follows: TGTGCCAGCAGATTCGGCCAAAACCGGGGCGAGCAGTACTTC.

The chain uses TRBV6-5 and TRBJ2-1, with D possibly being TRBD1 (6 bases). Germline-derived CDR1 and CDR2 are MNHEY and SVGAGI. The CDR3 consists of 14 residues. Trimming stripped 5 bases from V and 7 bases from J, with 15 bases between. The CDR3 sequence is CASSGTRGPNEQFF. The CDR3 nucleotides are TGTGCCAGCAGTGGTACCAGGGGCCCAAATGAGCAGTTCTTC.

The V and J genes are TRBV9 and TRBJ2-7; D remains unclear. This CDR3 is 14 amino acids long. The V end lost 0 bases, the J end lost 2 bases, and 9 bases lay between the germline ends. Per the germline V gene, CDR1 is SGDLS and CDR2 is YYNGEE. CDR3 in amino acids: CASSVVPLTYEQYF. DNA of the CDR3: TGTGCCAGCAGCGTAGTCCCACTTACCTACGAGCAGTACTTC. The full variable domain, completed using reference TRBV9 and TRBJ2-7, is DSGVTQTPKHLITATGQRVTLRCSPRSGDLSVYWYQQSLDQGLQFLIQYYNGEERAKGNILERFSAQQFPDLHSELNLSSLELGDSALYFCASSVVPLTYEQYFGPGTRLTVT.

The chain uses TRBV11-2 and TRBJ2-7; D is possibly TRBD1 (5 bases). Trimming stripped 4 bases from V and 0 bases from J, with 10 bases between. The V gene's germline CDR1 is SGHAT and CDR2 FQNNGV. This CDR3 spans 14 amino acids. CDR3 nucleotides: TGTGCCAGCAGCTGGGGCGGCAGCTCCTACGAGCAGTACTTC. Translated: CASSWGGSSYEQYF.

The gene calls are TRBV18 and TRBJ2-1; the D is unclear. The ends were cut back, 0 bases at V and 2 bases at J, with 5 bases in the middle. The CDR3 is 14 amino acids. CDR1 and CDR2 (germline): KGHSH, LQKENI. The CDR3 DNA sequence: TGTGCCAGCTCACCACCTATCGCCTACAATGAGCAGTTCTTC. It encodes CASSPPIAYNEQFF.

The chain combines TRBV6-6 with TRBJ2-1; 10 bases are shared with TRBD2. V shed 0 bases, J shed 5 bases, and the junction held 4 bases outside the gene matches. The length of the CDR3 is 16 residues. Germline lookup yields CDR1 MNHNY and CDR2 SVGAGI (reference sequence). The DNA of the CDR3 is TGTGCCAGCAGTTACTCGAGGCTAGCGGGAGACAATGAGCAGTTCTTC. Translated, it gives CASSYSRLAGDNEQFF.

The chain uses TRBV5-4 and TRBJ2-5; D may be TRBD2 (6 bases). This CDR3 comprises 15 residues. CDR1 and CDR2 from the germline V gene are SGHNT and YYREEE (reference sequence). V dropped 4 bases and J dropped 2 bases, with 15 bases sitting between them. This CDR3 is CASSPFSGGQETQYF. As DNA, the CDR3 is TGTGCCAGCAGCCCCTTTAGCGGTGGTCAAGAGACCCAGTACTTC.

The gene calls are TRBV19 and TRBJ1-1, with D maybe TRBD1 (6 bases). The CDR3 sequence is 14 residues long. Trimming pared 4 bases from V and 7 bases from J, leaving 16 bases between. Germline V CDR1 and CDR2: LNHDA, SQIVND (reference sequence). The CDR3 spells CASSNRVPLGEAFF. CDR3 bases: TGTGCCAGTAGTAACAGGGTCCCACTGGGTGAAGCTTTCTTT.

A few counts support this clone. This chain links TRBV19 with TRBJ1-2, with 7 positions matching TRBD1. Per germline, CDR1 LNHDA and CDR2 SQIVND (reference sequence). Unmatched junction bases numbered 22, after V lost 10 bases and J lost 8 bases. The CDR3 spans 16 residues. The CDR3 spells CATRHLDRVRGLGYTF. The CDR3 DNA is TGTGCCACCCGACACCTCGACAGGGTCCGCGGGCTGGGCTACACCTTC.

The V call is TRBV5-1, the J call TRBJ2-1, with TRBD1 matching over 8 bases. With 3 bases clipped from V and 7 bases from J, the junction kept 6 bases outside the gene matches. CDR3 size: 14 residues. From germline, CDR1 is SGHRS and CDR2 YFSETQ. CDR3 DNA sequence: TGCGCCAGCAGCTCGCAGGGGGCTAGTAATGAGCAGTTCTTC. Amino acid sequence: CASSSQGASNEQFF.

The chain joins TRBV5-4 to TRBJ1-1; maybe TRBD1 (6 bases). Trimming shortened V by 1 base and J by 3 bases, and 16 bases separated the two germline ends. CDR1 is SGHNT, CDR2 YYREEE, per germline (reference sequence). The CDR3 runs 16 residues. The CDR3 DNA follows: TGTGCCAGCAGCTTGAGGGTCCGGCCAGGGGACACTGAAGCTTTCTTT. Encoded protein: CASSLRVRPGDTEAFF. The full variable domain, in which reference TRBV5-4 and TRBJ1-1 provide the parts outside the CDR3, is ETGVTQSPTHLIKTRGQQVTLRCSSQSGHNTVSWYQQALGQGPQFIFQYYREEENGRGNFPPRFSGLQFPNYSSELNVNALELDDSALYLCASSLRVRPGDTEAFFGQGTRLTVV.

The chain links TRBV2 to TRBJ2-5; tentative D call: TRBD2 (6 bases). The ends were cut back, 8 bases at V and 5 bases at J, with 9 bases in the middle. Germline V gives CDR1 SNHLY, CDR2 FYNNEI. CDR3 length: 11 residues. The CDR3 sequence: CASRRDETQYF. The CDR3 DNA is TGTGCCAGCCGGCGGGACGAGACCCAGTACTTC.

The chain joins TRBV13 to TRBJ1-1; 7 bases are a match to TRBD1. Germline trimming cut 0 bases from V and 5 bases from J; bases unmatched to any gene: 0. The CDR3 length is 13 residues. Germline CDR1 reads PRHDT; CDR2 reads FYEKMQ (reference sequence). CDR3 sequence (DNA): TGTGCCAGCAGCTTAGGACAGGGGACTGAAGCTTTCTTT. It encodes CASSLGQGTEAFF.

The V gene is TRBV5-4, the J gene TRBJ1-1; TRBD1 might be the D (5 bases). Germline CDR1 SGHNT, CDR2 YYREEE (reference sequence). This CDR3 is built from 16 residues. Between the trimmed V and J ends, which lost 2 bases and 0 bases, there was a span of 14 bases. CDR3 DNA: TGTGCCAGCAGCTTTTTTAGGGGCGAGATGAACACTGAAGCTTTCTTT. Its protein product is CASSFFRGEMNTEAFF.

The J gene is TRBJ1-3, the V gene TRBV19, with 8 positions matching TRBD1. The CDR3 consists of 15 residues. The V segment lost 6 bases and the J segment 0 bases; nucleotides outside the gene matches: 4. Germline-derived CDR1 and CDR2 are LNHDA and SQIVND (reference sequence). In nucleotides, the CDR3 is TGTGCCAGTAGCAAGACAGGGGCCTCTGGAAACACCATATATTTT. It specifies CASSKTGASGNTIYF.

The chain links TRBV9 to TRBJ2-1, with 8 bases that match TRBD1. Germline trimming cut 0 bases from V and 7 bases from J; bases unmatched to any gene: 9. CDR3 size: 16 residues. The germline V gene has CDR1 SGDLS and CDR2 YYNGEE. CDR3 protein: CASSVGAGGAWNEQFF. The DNA of the CDR3 is TGTGCCAGCAGCGTAGGGGCAGGGGGCGCGTGGAATGAGCAGTTCTTC.

The chain carries TRBV19 and TRBJ2-6, with 9 bases fitting TRBD1. V shed 6 bases and J 0 bases; nucleotides not matched to a gene: 3. The CDR3 contains 16 residues. Germline V gene sequence: CDR1 LNHDA, CDR2 SQIVND (reference sequence). CDR3 coding DNA: TGTGCCAGTAGGACAGGGGGAACCTCTGGGGCCAACGTCCTGACTTTC. Protein sequence: CASRTGGTSGANVLTF.

The V gene is TRBV6-5, the J gene TRBJ2-3, with 12 positions matching TRBD2. The V segment lost 4 bases and the J segment 2 bases; nucleotides outside the gene matches: 4. From germline, CDR1 is MNHEY and CDR2 SVGAGI. There are 16 residues in the CDR3. This CDR3 reads CASSSRTSGDTDTQYF. The CDR3 nucleotides read TGTGCCAGCAGTTCCCGGACTAGCGGGGACACAGATACGCAGTATTTT.

The chain joins TRBV5-1 to TRBJ1-3; the D is unclear. CDR3 length: 13 residues. The V gene's germline CDR1 is SGHRS and CDR2 YFSETQ. V lost 3 bases and J lost 0, with 4 bases in between. The CDR3 sequence: CASSYSSGNTIYF. The CDR3 DNA reads TGCGCCAGCAGCTACAGCTCTGGAAACACCATATATTTT.

The CDR3 sequence is CASSVGTGVALEAFF. The CDR3 DNA is TGTGCCAGCAGCGTAGGAACAGGGGTCGCTCTTGAAGCTTTCTTT. This chain uses TRBV9 with TRBJ1-1, with 7 bases fitting TRBD1. The V gene end was trimmed by 0 bases and the J gene end by 7 bases; junction bases not matched to a gene: 9. The CDR3 contains 15 residues. The germline gives CDR1 SGDLS, CDR2 YYNGEE.

The chain joins TRBV19 to TRBJ2-5; 9 bases fit TRBD1. This CDR3 spans 14 amino acids. Trimming at V came to 4 bases and at J to 5 bases, leaving 5 bases not matched to a gene. Germline CDR1 and CDR2: LNHDA and SQIVND (reference sequence). The CDR3 is CASSTLQGAETQYF. Here the CDR3 DNA reads TGTGCCAGTAGTACCCTACAGGGGGCTGAGACCCAGTACTTC.

The chain joins TRBV19 to TRBJ2-5; D perhaps matches TRBD2 (7 bases). Trimming cost V 9 bases and J 1 base, with 15 bases left between them. This CDR3 is 14 amino acids long. Germline values: CDR1 LNHDA, CDR2 SQIVND (reference sequence). The CDR3 bases are TGTGCCAGCGGGGGGCGGGGGCCCCAAGAGACCCAGTACTTC. Translating gives CASGGRGPQETQYF.

The sample holds a few counts of this clone. V gene TRBV7-8 combines with J gene TRBJ1-5; 9 bases map to TRBD1. In germline, CDR1 is SGHVS, CDR2 FQNEAQ. The ends lost 4 bases at V and 4 bases at J; junction bases unmatched: 11. The CDR3 is 17 residues long. In nucleotides, the CDR3 is TGTGCCAGCAGCTCAAAACGGGGGACAGGGAGTAATCAGCCCCAGCATTTT. As protein: CASSSKRGTGSNQPQHF.

The chain combines TRBV6-5 with TRBJ2-7; 7 bases are shared with TRBD1. Unmatched junction bases numbered 9, after V lost 6 bases and J lost 4 bases. The CDR3 runs 14 residues. CDR1 is MNHEY and CDR2 is SVGAGI in the germline V gene. CDR3 in DNA: TGTGCCAGCAGGACTGACAGGGCAACGTACGAGCAGTACTTC. Translated: CASRTDRATYEQYF.